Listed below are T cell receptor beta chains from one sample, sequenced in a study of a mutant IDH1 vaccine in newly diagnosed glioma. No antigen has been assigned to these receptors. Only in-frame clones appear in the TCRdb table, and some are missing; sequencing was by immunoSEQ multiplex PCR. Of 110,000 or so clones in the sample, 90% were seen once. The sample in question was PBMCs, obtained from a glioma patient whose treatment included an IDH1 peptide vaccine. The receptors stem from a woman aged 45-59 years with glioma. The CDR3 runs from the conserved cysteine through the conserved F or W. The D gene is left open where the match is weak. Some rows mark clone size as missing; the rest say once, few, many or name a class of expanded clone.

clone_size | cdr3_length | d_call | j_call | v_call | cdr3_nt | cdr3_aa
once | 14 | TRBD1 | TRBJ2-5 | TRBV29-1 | TGCAGCGGACTTCAGATCAGGGGGTTCGAGACCCAGTACTTC | CSGLQIRGFETQYF
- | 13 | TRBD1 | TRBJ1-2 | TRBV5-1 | TGCGCCAGCAGCTTCGGGACAGTCGATGGCTACACCTTC | CASSFGTVDGYTF
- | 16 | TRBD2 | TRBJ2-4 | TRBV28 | TGTGCCAGCTCAATAACCGGGGGGATAGCCAAAAACATTCAGTACTTC | CASSITGGIAKNIQYF
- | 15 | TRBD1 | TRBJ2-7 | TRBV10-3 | TGTGCCATCAGTGACTCTATGACAGGGGGAACCGAGCAGTACTTC | CAISDSMTGGTEQYF
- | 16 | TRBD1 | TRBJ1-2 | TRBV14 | TGTGCCAGCAGCCCACGGACAGGGACCGTCGGAAATGGCTACACCTTC | CASSPRTGTVGNGYTF
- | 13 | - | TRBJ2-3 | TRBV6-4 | TGTGCCAGCAGTCAGGGAGGCACAGATACGCAGTATTTT | CASSQGGTDTQYF
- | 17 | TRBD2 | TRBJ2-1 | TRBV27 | TGTGCCAGCAGTTTATCGCTGGGACTAGCGGTTTACAACGAGCAGTTCTTC | CASSLSLGLAVYNEQFF
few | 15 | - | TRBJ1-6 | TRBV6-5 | TGTGCCAGCACCGGACGGAGCTCCTATAATTCACCCCTCCACTTT | CASTGRSSYNSPLHF
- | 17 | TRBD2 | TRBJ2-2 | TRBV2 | TGTGCCAGCAGTGAAGCCCTAGCGGGAGCGAACACCGGGGAGCTGTTTTTT | CASSEALAGANTGELFF
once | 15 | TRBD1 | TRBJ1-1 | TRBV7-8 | TGTGCCAGCAGCTCACTAAACAGGGGGAACACTGAAGCTTTCTTT | CASSSLNRGNTEAFF
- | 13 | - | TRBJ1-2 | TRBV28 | TGTGCCAGCAGGGACCCTGTTTTTTATGGCTACACCTTC | CASRDPVFYGYTF
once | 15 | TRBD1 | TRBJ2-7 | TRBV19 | TGTGCCAGTAGTACCCCGGGACAGGGCCCCTACGAGCAGTACTTC | CASSTPGQGPYEQYF
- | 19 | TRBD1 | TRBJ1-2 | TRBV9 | TGTGCCAGCACCCTTCCTGATCGGGAGACCAGGGGGCGCCTCTATGGCTACACCTTC | CASTLPDRETRGRLYGYTF
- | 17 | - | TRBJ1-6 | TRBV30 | TGTGCCTGGAGAACCAGTACAGGAGGGACGTATAATTCACCCCTCCACTTT | CAWRTSTGGTYNSPLHF
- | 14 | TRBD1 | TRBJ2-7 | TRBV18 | TGTGCCAGCTCACCGGACAGGGGAGACTACGAGCAGTACTTC | CASSPDRGDYEQYF
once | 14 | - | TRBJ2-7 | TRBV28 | TGTGCCAGCAGTTTTATCGGGAGCCGTGACGAGCAGTACTTC | CASSFIGSRDEQYF
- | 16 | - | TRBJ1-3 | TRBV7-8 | TGTGCCAGCAGCTTAATCAAGGGGAGCTCTGGAAACACCATATATTTT | CASSLIKGSSGNTIYF
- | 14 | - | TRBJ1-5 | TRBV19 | TGTGCCAGTACCGACAGGTATAGCAATCAGCCCCAGCATTTT | CASTDRYSNQPQHF
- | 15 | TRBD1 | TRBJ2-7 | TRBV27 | TGTGCCAGCAGATACGTCGGACAGGGGAGAAACGAGCAGTACTTC | CASRYVGQGRNEQYF
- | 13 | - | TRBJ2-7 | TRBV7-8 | TGTGCCAGCAGCTTACCGGGAGACTACGAGCAGTACTTC | CASSLPGDYEQYF
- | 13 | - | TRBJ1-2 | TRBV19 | TGTGCCAGTAGTGGAGAGTCTGCCTATGGCTACACCTTC | CASSGESAYGYTF
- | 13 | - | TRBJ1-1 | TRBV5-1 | TGCGCCAGCAGCCTCGGAATGAACACTGAAGCTTTCTTT | CASSLGMNTEAFF
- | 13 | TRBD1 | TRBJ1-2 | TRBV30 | TGTGCCTGGAGAGGACAGGCGCTTTATGGCTACACCTTC | CAWRGQALYGYTF
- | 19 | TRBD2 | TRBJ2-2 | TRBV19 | TGTGCCAGTAGTCACACAGGGAAACTAGCGGGAGGAAGGAACGGGGAGCTGTTTTTT | CASSHTGKLAGGRNGELFF
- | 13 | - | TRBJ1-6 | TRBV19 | TGTGCCAGTACGGGGCAAAATAATTCACCCCTCCACTTT | CASTGQNNSPLHF
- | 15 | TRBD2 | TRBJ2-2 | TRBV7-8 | TGTGCCAGCAGCTTAGACGAGCGGGAGGGCGGGGAGCTGTTTTTT | CASSLDEREGGELFF
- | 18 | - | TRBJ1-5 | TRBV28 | TGTGCCAGCAGTTTTTCCGGGAATTACTGGGATAGCAATCAGCCCCAGCATTTT | CASSFSGNYWDSNQPQHF
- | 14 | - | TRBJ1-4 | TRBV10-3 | TGTGCCATCAGTGATCGGGGGCCTAATGAAAAACTGTTTTTT | CAISDRGPNEKLFF
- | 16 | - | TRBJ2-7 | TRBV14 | TGTGCCAGCAGCCTTCCATTGGGCAGCAGCTCCTACGAGCAGTACTTC | CASSLPLGSSSYEQYF
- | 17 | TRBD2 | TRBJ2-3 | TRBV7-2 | TGTGCCAGCAGCTTAGTGGGACTAGCGGGAGGGGCAGATACGCAGTATTTT | CASSLVGLAGGADTQYF
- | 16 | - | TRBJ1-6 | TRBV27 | TGTGCCAGCAGTTTTGGGAGGGTATCGCCGGGTTCACCCCTCCACTTT | CASSFGRVSPGSPLHF
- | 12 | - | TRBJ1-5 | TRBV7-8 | TGTGCCAGCAGCGGGATTAATCAGCCCCAGCATTTT | CASSGINQPQHF
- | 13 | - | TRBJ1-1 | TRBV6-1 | TGTGCCAGCAGTCATCCACTGAACACTGAAGCTTTCTTT | CASSHPLNTEAFF
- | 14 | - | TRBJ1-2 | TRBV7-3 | TGTGCCAGCAGTTTCGGGAGCGCCAACTATGGCTACACCTTC | CASSFGSANYGYTF
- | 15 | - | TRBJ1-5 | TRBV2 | TGTGCCAGCAGTGAAGTTATGGCCCCGACGGGGCCCCAGCATTTT | CASSEVMAPTGPQHF
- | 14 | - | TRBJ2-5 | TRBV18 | TGTGCCAGCTCACCTCTGGCTAGCCAAGAGACCCAGTACTTC | CASSPLASQETQYF
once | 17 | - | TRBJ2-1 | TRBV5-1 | TGCGCCAGCAGCTTGGACGGGACTCCAAGCTCCTACAATGAGCAGTTCTTC | CASSLDGTPSSYNEQFF
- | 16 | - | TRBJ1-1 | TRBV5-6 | TGTGCCAGCAGCTCCCTGAGGCTTGACCTGAACACTGAAGCTTTCTTT | CASSSLRLDLNTEAFF
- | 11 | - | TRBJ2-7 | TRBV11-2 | TGTGCCAGCAGTTACAGGTACGAGCAGTACTTC | CASSYRYEQYF